Listed below are T cell receptor beta chains from one sample, sequenced in a study of PD-L1 blockade in urothelial cancer. The repertoire was sequenced with immunoSEQ multiplex PCR; TCRdb's copy has only in-frame clones and lacks some. The sample includes tens of thousands of clones, about four fifths of them seen just once. Specimen: PBMCs, collected around atezolizumab (anti-PD-L1) treatment. These receptors were collected from a man in his sixties with urothelial cancer. CDR3s include the opening cysteine and the closing phenylalanine or tryptophan. The order of the fields is clone size, J gene, D gene, V gene, CDR3 DNA, CDR3 protein. A D gene is named only where the DNA matches it firmly. Some rows mark clone size as missing; the rest say once, few, many or name a class of expanded clone.

- TRBJ1-5 TRBD1 TRBV18 TGTGCCAGCTCACCACAACAGGGGGCAACCTTAGGTAATCAGCCCCAGCATTTT CASSPQQGATLGNQPQHF
- TRBJ2-1 TRBD2 TRBV10-3 TGTGCCATCAGAGGGGCGGGGGATGAGCAGTTCTTC CAIRGAGDEQFF
- TRBJ2-7 TRBD2 TRBV5-1 TGCGCCAGCAGCGGAGGGGAGGGCCCCACCTACGAGCAGTACTTC CASSGGEGPTYEQYF
- TRBJ2-1 - TRBV5-1 TGCGCCAGCAGCTTGGCCAGTAAGGGGCCAGGCTCCTACAATGAGCAGTTCTTC CASSLASKGPGSYNEQFF
- TRBJ1-4 TRBD1 TRBV10-3 TGTGCCATCAGTGAGTCGACTCAGGGGGCCTGCCTTTTT CAISESTQGACLF
- TRBJ2-3 TRBD1 TRBV7-3 TGTGCCAGCAGCCCCTACGACAGGGGGAGCGCAGATACGCAGTATTTT CASSPYDRGSADTQYF
- TRBJ1-1 TRBD1 TRBV29-1 TGCAGCGTTGGGCGTCCCGGGACAGGGATGAACACTGAAGCTTTCTTT CSVGRPGTGMNTEAFF
- TRBJ2-3 TRBD2 TRBV2 TGTGCCAGCAGTCCGGGAGGCGTTATCCCCGGGTATTTT CASSPGGVIPGYF
- TRBJ2-5 - TRBV27 TGTGCCAGCAGTTTTCGGAGGGGGCCCCAAGAGACCCAGTACTTC CASSFRRGPQETQYF
few TRBJ1-6 - TRBV18 TGTGCCAGCTCACCACTCCAGGGTAAGGATTCACCCCTCCACTTT CASSPLQGKDSPLHF
- TRBJ1-4 TRBD1 TRBV12-5 TGTGCTAGTGGTTTAAGTGGGACAGGCAAAGGTGAAAAACTGTTTTTT CASGLSGTGKGEKLFF
once TRBJ2-2 - TRBV18 TGTGCCAGCTCACCACCGGGGCCTAGATCTTCCGGGGAGCTGTTTTTT CASSPPGPRSSGELFF
- TRBJ2-1 - TRBV7-9 TGTGCCAGCAGCTTAGCGGGCCTTGAGCAGTTCTTC CASSLAGLEQFF
once TRBJ2-2 - TRBV6-1 TGTGCCAGCGCAGGACTCTATAACACCGGGGAGCTGTTTTTT CASAGLYNTGELFF
- TRBJ2-1 TRBD2 TRBV12-5 TGTGCTAGTGGTTTGGTATTGGCTAGCGGCCACAATGAGCAGTTCTTC CASGLVLASGHNEQFF
- TRBJ2-2 TRBD2 TRBV6-5 TGTGCCAGCAGTTACGGGGGACTAGGGATCGGGGAGCTGTTTTTT CASSYGGLGIGELFF
- TRBJ2-7 - TRBV5-4 TGTGCCAGCAGCTTAGGAGGGGAGCAGTACTTC CASSLGGEQYF
- TRBJ2-3 - TRBV5-1 TGCGCCAGCAGCGAGCGGACTAGCACAGATACGCAGTATTTT CASSERTSTDTQYF
once TRBJ2-1 - TRBV10-3 TGTGCCATCTGGACCGGGTCGGGGGATGAGCAGTTCTTC CAIWTGSGDEQFF
- TRBJ2-2 - TRBV30 TGTGCCTGGAGCCGCAGGAACACCGGGGAGCTGTTTTTT CAWSRRNTGELFF
few TRBJ2-3 TRBD2 TRBV6-5 TGTGCCAGCTCCGGGACTAGCGAAACAGATACGCAGTATTTT CASSGTSETDTQYF
- TRBJ1-5 - TRBV10-3 TGTGCCATCAGTTCCACCGAGCAGCCCCAGCATTTT CAISSTEQPQHF
few TRBJ1-1 - TRBV27 TGTGCCAGCAGGGGGGTTAGAAGGGGGTTTACTGAAGCTTTCTTT CASRGVRRGFTEAFF
few TRBJ1-2 - TRBV19 TGTGCCAGTAGTATAGATCCGGCAGGCTACGATGGCTACACCTTC CASSIDPAGYDGYTF
- TRBJ1-1 - TRBV5-1 TGCGCCAGCAGCTTGGGTCGCGGTGTGGACACTGAAGCTTTCTTT CASSLGRGVDTEAFF
- TRBJ1-2 TRBD1 TRBV27 TGTGCCAGCAGTTCTGTGGGGACAGGCGAGGATCGGGGTGGCTACACCTTC CASSSVGTGEDRGGYTF
- TRBJ2-3 TRBD1 TRBV4-1 TGCGCCAGCAGCCTGGGCATCCCGGGACAGGGGAGGGTTTTCTCTAGCACAGATACGCAGTATTTT CASSLGIPGQGRVFSSTDTQYF
once TRBJ1-6 - TRBV21-1 TGTGCCAGCAGCAAGTGGAGGGGAAGTATCTCCTATAATTCACCCCTCCACTTT CASSKWRGSISYNSPLHF
- TRBJ1-2 - TRBV6-1 TGTGCCAGCAGTGATGCCGCGAATAACTATGGCTACACCTTC CASSDAANNYGYTF
- TRBJ2-7 TRBD1 TRBV14 TGTGCCAGCAGCCAAGATCCTGGGACAGGGACCTACGAGCAGTACTTC CASSQDPGTGTYEQYF
- TRBJ2-1 - TRBV7-9 TGTGCCAGCAAGGCCTCGGGGGACAATGAGCAGTTCTTC CASKASGDNEQFF
- TRBJ2-1 - TRBV19 TGTGCCAGTAGCTGGGAGGACGGCGCTAATGAGCAGTTCTTC CASSWEDGANEQFF
once TRBJ1-1 - TRBV5-1 TGCGCCAGCAGCTTCGACATTTCGAACACTGAAGCTTTCTTT CASSFDISNTEAFF
- TRBJ2-3 - TRBV15 TGTGCCACCAGCGCCCGCGGGAGCACAGATACGCAGTATTTT CATSARGSTDTQYF
- TRBJ2-2 - TRBV2 TGTGCCAGCAGTGAAGCCGACACCGGGGAGCTGTTTTTT CASSEADTGELFF
few TRBJ1-2 TRBD1 TRBV19 TGTGCCAGTAGTGTGGGACAGAAGAACTATGGCTACACCTTC CASSVGQKNYGYTF
- TRBJ1-2 TRBD1 TRBV9 TGTGCCAGCAGCGTCGATCCCGGGACAGGGGGCCTAGGAGATGGCTACACCTTC CASSVDPGTGGLGDGYTF
- TRBJ1-5 - TRBV6-1 TGTGCCAGCAGCCCTGGAGCCAATAGCAATCAGCCCCAGCATTTT CASSPGANSNQPQHF
- TRBJ2-5 TRBD2 TRBV7-3 TGTGCCAGCAGCGCGCGGGGGGCGGAGACCCAGTACTTC CASSARGAETQYF
- TRBJ1-5 - TRBV27 TGTGCCAGCAGTTGGAACAGGAGACAGCCCCAGCATTTT CASSWNRRQPQHF
- TRBJ2-3 TRBD2 TRBV7-8 TGTGCCAGCAGCTCCTCCTGGCGGGGGACAGATACGCAGTATTTT CASSSSWRGTDTQYF